This entry is about one T cell receptor beta chain. Its antigen remains unknown. This record belongs to a study of lymphopenia after photon versus proton radiotherapy. Study observations and caveats: After the lymphocyte nadir, photon-treated repertoires showed oligoclonal expansion, especially of CD8+ Temra cells.

Trimming removed 4 bases from V and 2 bases from J, with 25 bases in between. The CDR3 runs to 19 residues. CDR1 is SGDLS and CDR2 is YYNGEE in the germline V gene. Only in-frame clones appear in the TCRdb table, and some are missing; sequencing was by immunoSEQ multiplex PCR. This table has around 25,000 clones, over 65% appearing once. The sample here was peripheral blood, taken from a patient treated with photon-based radiotherapy. The receptor was derived from a man in his forties with gastric cancer. The rearrangement links TRBV9 to TRBJ2-1; a weak D match, TRBD2 (6 bases). The CDR3 spells CASSLRGGAGWGAYNEQFF. The DNA of the CDR3 is TGTGCCAGCAGCTTACGGGGAGGAGCGGGTTGGGGTGCCTACAATGAGCAGTTCTTC. The full variable domain, rest sourced from reference TRBV9 and TRBJ2-1, is DSGVTQTPKHLITATGQRVTLRCSPRSGDLSVYWYQQSLDQGLQFLIQYYNGEERAKGNILERFSAQQFPDLHSELNLSSLELGDSALYFCASSLRGGAGWGAYNEQFFGPGTRLTVL.